Sequencing of this T cell receptor beta chain was carried out in a study of T cell responses to AZD1222 COVID-19 vaccine. Study background: Pooled in the analysis were second doses at about 4 or about 12 weeks.

Germline values: CDR1 GTSNPN, CDR2 SVGIG (reference sequence). Trimming removed 3 bases at V and 1 base at J, with 13 bases between. This CDR3 contains 15 residues. Turning to this clone: Its target is unknown.

TCRdb's copy holds only in-frame clones and misses some; the assay was immunoSEQ multiplex PCR. Of more than 110,000 clones in the sample, roughly 85% were seen once. Study observations and caveats: Sampling that yielded the repertoires occurred only after the peak T cell response. In a largely white British group with more females than males, clonal diversity was possibly underestimated.

The source was peripheral blood, collected on day 0 of AZD1222 vaccination. The receptor was derived from an adult in good health. The rearrangement links TRBV30 to TRBJ1-5; tentatively, D is TRBD1 (5 bases). The CDR3 DNA reads TGTGCCTGGAGCTCTAATTGGGGCAGCAATCAGCCCCAGCATTTT. This codes for CAWSSNWGSNQPQHF.